This T cell receptor beta chain was sequenced in a study of Ad26.COV2.S vaccination and SARS-CoV-2 variants. Study overall: Donor was assigned to the Ad26.COV2.S arm of trial COV1001.

Sequencing used immunoSEQ multiplex PCR; TCRdb keeps in-frame clones, though not all of them. The sample lists a few hundred thousand clones; roughly 91% were seen once. The sample's treatment: 15 to 20 received Ad26.COV2.S at low or high dose, single or two shots; about 5 received placebo; per-sample allocation not given. Collection of samples fell on day 63 after the first vaccine or placebo injection. Specimen: peripheral blood, collected in a trial of Ad26.COV2.S vaccine versus placebo. The clonotype comes from a person between 18 and 59 years old who received the Ad26.COV2.S COVID-19 vaccine or a placebo.

The CDR3 region has the DNA TGTGCCAGCAGCCAACAAGACAGGGCGTCTGAACTCCCCCACGAGCAGTACTTC. Translated: CASSQQDRASELPHEQYF. The chain has TRBV3-1 (or the pseudogene TRBV3-2) and TRBJ2-7; TRBD1 matches 7 bases. Looked up from germline, CDR1 is LGHDT and CDR2 is YNNKEL (reference sequence). With 2 bases clipped from V and 5 bases from J, the junction kept 18 bases outside the gene matches. The CDR3 totals 18 residues.